Presented here are 2 T cell receptor beta chains from one specimen sequenced in a study of blood T cells in healthy people across ages. Primed by a sample-barcoded 5' primer and a J-beta primer mix, a second PCR proceeded for about 7 to 11 cycles. TCRdb used MiXCR to reprocess the 5' RACE reads, holding one entry per CDR3 protein. In the table there are under 2 million distinct CDR3 sequences, roughly 32% of which are singletons. Specimen: blood. The receptors originated from a woman aged 25 to 39 in good health.

The chain has TRBV4-2 and TRBJ2-1; tentative D call: TRBD2 (6 bases). V was cut by 0 bases and J by 3 bases, with 12 bases left in between. Germline V gene data show CDR1 as LGHNA and CDR2 as YNFKEQ. The CDR3 is made up of 16 amino acids. The CDR3 DNA reads TGTGCCAGCAGCCAAGATGTCCGGGGGTACTACAATGAGCAGTTCTTC. It is translated as CASSQDVRGYYNEQFF.

A few counts support this clonotype. J is TRBJ2-1 and V is TRBV6-1; 12 bases map to TRBD2. V lost 2 bases and J lost 0; bases outside the gene matches: 8. The germline V gene encodes CDR1 MNHNS and CDR2 SASEGT. This CDR3 is built from 19 residues. The CDR3 loop is CASSEPSGGARSSYNEQFF. The CDR3 DNA is TGTGCCAGCAGTGAACCTAGCGGGGGGGCCCGGAGCTCCTACAATGAGCAGTTCTTC.